Each of the 20 T cell receptor beta chains below was sequenced from the same sample in a study of blood T cell repertoires in COVID-19. Profiled with immunoSEQ multiplex PCR; TCRdb holds only in-frame clones, not every one. The table records about half a million clones, approximately 90% of them present only once. Sequenced sample: PBMCs or T cells enriched from blood (not recorded which). The receptor source for this set is a woman aged 60-75 years who had recovered from COVID-19.

As concerns this clone: The identical CDR3 is also encoded by other nucleotide sequences in the sample. The rearrangement links TRBV12-3 or TRBV12-4 to TRBJ2-2; D gene unclear. V was shortened by 6 bases and J by 4 bases, with 3 bases between the two germline ends. CDR3 length equals 11 residues. The CDR3, as DNA: TGTGCCAGCAGCCGCACCGGGGAGCTGTTTTTT. As protein: CASSRTGELFF.

CDR3 DNA sequence: TGTGCCAGCAGCTTAGGAAAGAGGAGCAGGGGGACTAATGAAAAACTGTTTTTT. This codes for CASSLGKRSRGTNEKLFF. The genes are TRBV7-8 and TRBJ1-4, with 7 bases lining up with TRBD1. The CDR3 contains 18 residues. Germline V gene data show CDR1 as SGHVS and CDR2 as FQNEAQ. V shed 1 base, J shed 2 bases, and the junction held 10 bases outside the gene matches.

For this clone: Other DNA sequences in the same sample also yield this CDR3. The rearrangement links TRBV7-2 to TRBJ1-1, with D possibly matching TRBD1 (6 bases). This CDR3 spans 13 amino acids. Deletions cut 5 bases from V and 5 bases from J, with 12 bases between. Germline V lookup: CDR1 SGHTA, CDR2 FQGNSA. DNA for the CDR3: TGTGCCAGCAGCCTCCTACAGGGAACTGAAGCTTTCTTT. The encoded protein is CASSLLQGTEAFF.

The chain uses TRBV11-2 and TRBJ2-2; 12 nucleotides line up with TRBD2. V was clipped by 5 bases and J by 3 bases; unmatched bases: 4. Germline V CDR1 and CDR2: SGHAT, FQNNGV. The CDR3 has 16 amino acids. CDR3: CASSPRLAGDTGELFF. CDR3 sequence (DNA): TGTGCCAGCAGCCCACGACTAGCGGGGGACACCGGGGAGCTGTTTTTT.

The chain combines TRBV5-1 with TRBJ2-5; 7 bases line up with TRBD2. There are 13 residues in the CDR3. Germline CDR1 reads SGHRS; CDR2 reads YFSETQ. V lost 7 bases, J lost 2 bases, and 5 bases stayed unmatched. The CDR3: CASGRGGQETQYF. Here the CDR3 DNA reads TGCGCCAGCGGCCGCGGGGGACAAGAGACCCAGTACTTC.

J is TRBJ1-5 and V is TRBV6-4; tentatively, D is TRBD1 (5 bases). Germline CDR1 reads MRHNA; CDR2 reads SNTAGT. This CDR3 has 16 amino acids. V lost 7 bases, J lost 0 bases, and 16 bases lay in between. The CDR3 coding sequence is TGTGCCAGCACCCCATCCCCAGGGTCTAGCAATCAGCCCCAGCATTTT. It yields the protein CASTPSPGSSNQPQHF.

The chain links TRBV7-6 to TRBJ2-3; D is unresolved. Germline CDR1 reads SGHVS; CDR2 reads FNYEAQ. The CDR3 totals 13 residues. Deletions cut 4 bases from V and 2 bases from J, with 7 bases between. The chain's CDR3 is CASSSEYTDTQYF. As DNA, the CDR3 is TGTGCCAGCAGCTCCGAGTACACAGATACGCAGTATTTT.

The rearrangement uses TRBV6-1 and TRBJ2-6; TRBD1 might be the D (7 bases). The V and J ends lost 3 bases and 4 bases respectively, with 13 bases between them. This CDR3 has 16 amino acids. CDR1 is MNHNS, CDR2 SASEGT, per germline. CDR3 amino acids: CASSDFRGAGANVLTF. In DNA form, the CDR3 reads TGTGCCAGCAGTGACTTCAGGGGGGCCGGGGCCAACGTCCTGACTTTC.

The chain has TRBV24-1 and TRBJ1-4, with D uncertain. The V and J ends lost 4 bases and 4 bases respectively, with 12 bases between them. CDR1 is KGHDR and CDR2 is SFDVKD in the germline V gene. This CDR3 region has 15 residues. The CDR3 DNA follows: TGTGCCACCAGTGACGCGAGCGGATATAATGAAAAACTGTTTTTT. Its protein is CATSDASGYNEKLFF.

The J gene is TRBJ2-6, the V gene TRBV28; the D is unclear. Germline lookup yields CDR1 MDHEN and CDR2 SYDVKM. V dropped 2 bases and J dropped 0 bases, with 11 bases sitting between them. CDR3 length: 17 amino acids. The CDR3 loop reads CASSLLRGYSGANVLTF. DNA of the CDR3: TGTGCCAGCAGTTTACTTAGAGGCTACTCTGGGGCCAACGTCCTGACTTTC.

The rearrangement uses TRBV7-6 and TRBJ1-1; D possibly corresponds to TRBD1 (6 bases). Looked up from germline, CDR1 is SGHVS and CDR2 is FNYEAQ. The CDR3 is 13 residues long. With 1 base removed from V and 11 bases from J, the gap between germline ends came to 14 bases. CDR3 sequence: CASSLGWGGPAFF. In DNA, the CDR3 is TGTGCCAGCAGCTTAGGATGGGGGGGCCCGGCTTTCTTT.

The J gene is TRBJ1-2, the V gene TRBV19; TRBD1 matches at 7 bases. V shed 6 bases and J 8 bases; nucleotides not matched to a gene: 12. Germline V CDR1 and CDR2: LNHDA, SQIVND (reference sequence). CDR3 length equals 14 residues. DNA of the CDR3: TGTGCCAGTAGACCGGGCGGGACAGTCGGCGGCTACACCTTC. Its translation: CASRPGGTVGGYTF.

The chain is built from TRBV11-3 and TRBJ1-2, with D possibly being TRBD1 (6 bases). V shed 0 bases and J shed 4 bases, with 18 bases lying between them. Germline V gene data show CDR1 as SGHNT and CDR2 as YENEEA. The CDR3 has 17 residues. The CDR3 region has the DNA TGTGCCAGCAGCTTAGATCTGGGGGCCCCAGTCATCTATGGCTACACCTTC. Translating it yields CASSLDLGAPVIYGYTF.

In DNA form, the CDR3 reads TGTGCCAGCAGTTTCCTCCCGGGACAGGGTGGCACTGAAGCTTTCTTT. Translation gives CASSFLPGQGGTEAFF. This chain joins TRBV28 and TRBJ1-1, with 9 positions matching TRBD1. There are 16 residues in the CDR3. Unmatched junction bases numbered 9, after V lost 3 bases and J lost 4 bases. In germline, CDR1 is MDHEN, CDR2 SYDVKM.

The chain employs TRBV30 and TRBJ2-4; D gene uncertain. Germline loops: CDR1 GTSNPN, CDR2 SVGIG (reference sequence). V lost 5 bases and J lost 0, with 8 bases in between. The CDR3 consists of 13 residues. CDR3 nucleotide sequence: TGTGCCTGGCTACCGAGAGCCAAAAACATTCAGTACTTC. Its protein is CAWLPRAKNIQYF.

The J gene is TRBJ2-7, the V gene TRBV3-1 (or the pseudogene TRBV3-2); the match to TRBD1 covers 8 bases. CDR1 and CDR2 from the germline V gene are LGHDT and YNNKEL (reference sequence). The length of the CDR3 is 14 residues. The J segment lost 3 bases and the V segment lost 7 bases, leaving 8 bases of the junction unmatched. In nucleotides, the CDR3 is TGTGCCAGCAACCCGGACAGGGAGGACTACGAGCAGTACGTC. Its translation is CASNPDREDYEQYV.

The rearrangement joins TRBV6-1 to TRBJ1-1; maybe TRBD1 (5 bases). Germline CDR1 is MNHNS and CDR2 is SASEGT. V was trimmed by 2 bases and J by 10 bases, leaving 14 bases between them. The CDR3 is 13 residues long. DNA of the CDR3: TGTGCCAGCAGTGAAAAGGGGAGGGAGGGAGCTTTCTTT. Translating it yields CASSEKGREGAFF.

This clone has only one observation. The V gene is TRBV21-1, the J gene TRBJ1-1; the listed D gene, TRBD1, was not tested against the DNA. TRBV21-1 constitutes a pseudogene. The CDR3 covers 15 residues. The CDR3 region is CASSTGTLGNTEAFF. The CDR3, as DNA: TGTGCCAGCAGCACGGGGACACTTGGGAACACTGAAGCTTTCTTT.

The gene calls are TRBV5-1 and TRBJ2-2, with a tentative D call TRBD1 (5 bases). The V and J ends lost 0 bases and 3 bases respectively, with 12 bases between them. The CDR3 is made up of 16 amino acids. Germline CDR1 reads SGHRS; CDR2 reads YFSETQ. The CDR3 is CASSLVKGLDTGELFF. The CDR3 DNA follows: TGCGCCAGCAGCTTGGTTAAGGGGTTGGACACCGGGGAGCTGTTTTTT.

The rearrangement joins TRBV7-2 to TRBJ2-3; 10 nucleotides match TRBD2. CDR1 and CDR2 from the germline V gene are SGHTA and FQGNSA. The CDR3 spans 15 residues. With 0 bases clipped from V and 6 bases from J, the junction kept 3 bases outside the gene matches. The CDR3 DNA follows: TGTGCCAGCAGCTTAGCCGAACTAGCGGGGGATACGCAGTATTTT. This gives the protein CASSLAELAGDTQYF.